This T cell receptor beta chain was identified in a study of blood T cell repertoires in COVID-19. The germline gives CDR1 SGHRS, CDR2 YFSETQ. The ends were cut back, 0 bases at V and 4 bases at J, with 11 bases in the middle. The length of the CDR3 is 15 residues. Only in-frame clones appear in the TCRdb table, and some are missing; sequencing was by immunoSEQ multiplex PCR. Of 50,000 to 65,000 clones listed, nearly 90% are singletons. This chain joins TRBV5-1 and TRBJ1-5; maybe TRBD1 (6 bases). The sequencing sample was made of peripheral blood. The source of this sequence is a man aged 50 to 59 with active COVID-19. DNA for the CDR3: TGCGCCAGCAGCTTGGAGGGGGGGGGTAATCAGCCCCAGCATTTT. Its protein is CASSLEGGGNQPQHF.